A selection of T cell receptor beta chains follows, all from one sample in a study of brain T cells in children with intractable seizures. Assay used: immunoSEQ multiplex PCR; TCRdb lists only in-frame clones, some missing. The data show 5,000 or so clones, just over 90% seen once. Here the sequenced sample was resected brain tissue, taken at surgery. The receptors stem from a boy in the first two years of life with focal cortical dysplasia and intractable seizures. Both conserved end residues are part of each CDR3. The D gene is left open where the match is weak. Clone size is stated in some rows and not others, as once, few, many or a class when expanded.

CDR3 protein | CDR3 DNA | clone size | V gene | D gene | J gene | CDR3 length
CASSVRRGPKEQFF | TGTGCCAGCAGTGTCCGGCGGGGGCCAAAAGAGCAGTTCTTC | - | TRBV6-4 | - | TRBJ2-1 | 14
CAIGAASFPYNEQFF | TGTGCCATCGGGGCGGCTAGTTTTCCATACAATGAGCAGTTCTTC | - | TRBV10-3 | - | TRBJ2-1 | 15
CASRAPGTTQYF | TGTGCCAGCAGGGCCCCCGGGACAACGCAGTATTTT | - | TRBV28 | - | TRBJ2-3 | 12
CASSTSGGATDTQYF | TGTGCCAGCAGTACTAGCGGGGGGGCCACAGATACGCAGTATTTT | - | TRBV6-4 | TRBD2 | TRBJ2-3 | 15
CASSENVGGSYEQYF | TGTGCCAGCAGTGAAAACGTCGGGGGCTCCTACGAGCAGTACTTC | - | TRBV6-1 | - | TRBJ2-7 | 15
CASSAGPGLAGGRNNEQFF | TGCGCCAGCAGCGCCGGGCCGGGACTAGCGGGAGGAAGAAACAATGAGCAGTTCTTC | - | TRBV5-1 | TRBD2 | TRBJ2-1 | 19
CASSYRPLAKNIQYF | TGTGCCAGCAGTTACAGGCCGCTAGCCAAAAACATTCAGTACTTC | once | TRBV6-2/TRBV6-3 | - | TRBJ2-4 | 15
CASSDSSGGADTQYF | TGTGCCAGCAGTGACTCTAGCGGGGGGGCAGATACGCAGTATTTT | few | TRBV6-4 | TRBD2 | TRBJ2-3 | 15
CASSLHSGNTIYF | TGCGCCAGCAGCTTGCACTCTGGAAACACCATATATTTT | - | TRBV5-1 | - | TRBJ1-3 | 13
CASSSRLAAYSYNEQFF | TGCGCCAGCAGCTCCCGACTAGCTGCGTATTCCTACAATGAGCAGTTCTTC | - | TRBV5-1 | TRBD2 | TRBJ2-1 | 17
CASSSGGNSYNEQFF | TGTGCCAGCTCTAGCGGGGGAAATTCTTACAATGAGCAGTTCTTC | - | TRBV11-3 | TRBD2 | TRBJ2-1 | 15
CAISEAGGAGNTIYF | TGTGCCATCAGTGAGGCCGGGGGCGCAGGAAACACCATATATTTT | - | TRBV10-3 | - | TRBJ1-3 | 15
CASSLAHTQYF | TGCGCCAGCAGCTTGGCCCATACGCAGTATTTT | - | TRBV5-1 | - | TRBJ2-3 | 11
CATKSSGTRTEAFF | TGTGCCACCAAATCCTCGGGGACGCGGACTGAAGCTTTCTTT | - | TRBV24-1 | - | TRBJ1-1 | 14
CASSLGFGRGEQFF | TGTGCCAGCAGCTTGGGTTTCGGGCGGGGCGAGCAGTTCTTC | - | TRBV5-6 | - | TRBJ2-1 | 14
CASSHLGNQETQYF | TGTGCCAGCAGTCATCTGGGGAACCAAGAGACCCAGTACTTC | once | TRBV27 | - | TRBJ2-5 | 14
CASSLWTGSNEQFF | TGTGCCAGCAGCCTATGGACAGGGTCCAATGAGCAGTTCTTC | - | TRBV14 | TRBD1 | TRBJ2-1 | 14
CASSPSIRWPQHF | TGTGCCAGTAGCCCCAGTATTCGTTGGCCCCAGCATTTT | - | TRBV19 | - | TRBJ1-5 | 13
CASSFSRGSGANVLTF | TGTGCCAGCAGCTTTTCCCGGGGCTCTGGGGCCAACGTCCTGACTTTC | - | TRBV7-9 | - | TRBJ2-6 | 16
CASRLAGVHEQYF | TGTGCCAGCAGACTAGCGGGAGTCCACGAGCAGTACTTC | - | TRBV5-4 | TRBD2 | TRBJ2-7 | 13
CAISETYRGGRTDTQYF | TGTGCCATCAGTGAGACATACAGGGGGGGTCGTACAGATACGCAGTATTTT | - | TRBV10-3 | - | TRBJ2-3 | 17
CASSHTSGTYEQYF | TGTGCCAGCAGCCATACTAGCGGCACCTACGAGCAGTACTTC | - | TRBV4-2 | TRBD2 | TRBJ2-7 | 14
CASSVGRASTDTQYF | TGTGCCAGCAGCGTAGGAAGGGCTAGCACAGATACGCAGTATTTT | - | TRBV9 | - | TRBJ2-3 | 15
CASSPAGVGDTQYF | TGTGCCAGCAGCCCAGCCGGGGTTGGAGATACGCAGTATTTT | once | TRBV11-1 | - | TRBJ2-3 | 14
CASSHLTSGKDTQYF | TGCGCCAGCAGCCACCTTACTAGCGGGAAAGATACGCAGTATTTT | once | TRBV4-3 | TRBD2 | TRBJ2-3 | 15
CASRPGDYGYTF | TGCGCCAGCAGGCCCGGGGACTATGGCTACACCTTC | - | TRBV5-1 | - | TRBJ1-2 | 12
CAWSGLAGSGANVLTF | TGTGCCTGGAGTGGACTAGCGGGCTCTGGGGCCAACGTCCTGACTTTC | once | TRBV30 | TRBD2 | TRBJ2-6 | 16
CASSQEGQSPLHF | TGCGCCAGCAGCCAAGAAGGGCAATCACCCCTCCACTTT | large | TRBV4-3 | - | TRBJ1-6 | 13
CASSRILGQRNSPLHF | TGTGCCAGCAGCCGAATATTGGGACAGCGGAATTCACCCCTCCACTTT | once | TRBV2 | TRBD1 | TRBJ1-6 | 16
CSARAQGGYTF | TGCAGTGCTAGAGCACAGGGTGGCTACACCTTC | once | TRBV20-1 | - | TRBJ1-2 | 11
CASSRWGSGGYNEQFF | TGTGCCAGTAGTAGGTGGGGTAGCGGGGGTTACAATGAGCAGTTCTTC | - | TRBV19 | TRBD2 | TRBJ2-1 | 16
CASIPGQGIDSPLHF | TGTGCCAGCATTCCCGGACAGGGGATAGATTCACCCCTCCACTTT | - | TRBV19 | TRBD1 | TRBJ1-6 | 15
CASSREPLYEQYF | TGTGCCAGCAGCCGGGAACCTCTTTACGAGCAGTACTTC | - | TRBV11-2 | - | TRBJ2-7 | 13
CASSRQGRSNQPQHF | TGTGCCAGCAGTAGACAGGGGCGTAGCAATCAGCCCCAGCATTTT | - | TRBV6-2/TRBV6-3 | TRBD1 | TRBJ1-5 | 15
CASKTSGGANEQFF | TGTGCCAGCAAAACTAGCGGGGGGGCTAATGAGCAGTTCTTC | - | TRBV6-4 | TRBD2 | TRBJ2-1 | 14
CASRQGNSPLHF | TGTGCAAGTCGACAGGGAAATTCACCCCTCCACTTT | once | TRBV12-2 | - | TRBJ1-6 | 12
CASSYTGTSTDTQYF | TGCGCCAGCAGCTATACCGGGACTAGCACAGATACGCAGTATTTT | - | TRBV10-1 | - | TRBJ2-3 | 15
CSVEDGQSYGYTF | TGCAGCGTTGAAGATGGACAGAGCTATGGCTACACCTTC | - | TRBV29-1 | - | TRBJ1-2 | 13
CAAGLAGGNPYEQYF | TGTGCCGCCGGACTAGCGGGGGGGAACCCCTACGAGCAGTACTTC | - | TRBV10-3 | TRBD2 | TRBJ2-7 | 15
CASSPPYRDNTEAFF | TGTGCCAGCAGCCCACCTTACAGGGATAACACTGAAGCTTTCTTT | - | TRBV5-4 | - | TRBJ1-1 | 15
CAISESDLVLGSLEAFF | TGTGCCATCAGTGAGTCGGACCTTGTTTTGGGGTCGCTAGAAGCTTTCTTT | - | TRBV10-3 | - | TRBJ1-1 | 17
CASHVREDEQYF | TGTGCCAGCCATGTTAGAGAGGACGAGCAGTACTTC | - | TRBV6-4 | - | TRBJ2-7 | 12
CASSQASGRLPYEQYF | TGTGCCAGCAGCCAGGCTAGCGGGAGGCTCCCCTACGAGCAGTACTTC | - | TRBV4-2 | TRBD2 | TRBJ2-7 | 16
CASSPQVSGTSYNEQFF | TGCGCCAGCAGCCCTCAAGTTAGCGGGACCTCCTACAATGAGCAGTTCTTC | - | TRBV5-1 | TRBD2 | TRBJ2-1 | 17
CASRLNRDRGWIGYTF | TGTGCCAGTAGACTGAACCGGGACCGAGGATGGATAGGCTACACCTTC | - | TRBV19 | - | TRBJ1-2 | 16
CATSSVSKETQYF | TGTGCCACCAGCAGCGTCAGTAAAGAGACCCAGTACTTC | - | TRBV15 | - | TRBJ2-5 | 13
CASGSDRGPDNEQFF | TGTGCTAGTGGATCGGACAGGGGGCCAGACAATGAGCAGTTCTTC | - | TRBV12-5 | TRBD1 | TRBJ2-1 | 15
CATSRDIRGGTSGGVLGEQYF | TGTGCCACCAGCAGAGATATCCGAGGAGGGACTAGCGGGGGGGTTTTGGGCGAGCAGTACTTC | - | TRBV15 | TRBD2 | TRBJ2-7 | 21
CSVEYLAGGEQYF | TGCAGCGTTGAGTATCTAGCGGGAGGGGAGCAGTACTTC | once | TRBV29-1 | TRBD2 | TRBJ2-7 | 13
CASSKTRDARNQPQHF | TGTGCCAGCAGCAAAACCCGGGACGCCCGGAATCAGCCCCAGCATTTT | - | TRBV6-6 | - | TRBJ1-5 | 16
CASSQDLGAGANVLTF | TGCGCCAGCAGCCAAGATCTCGGCGCTGGGGCCAACGTCCTGACTTTC | - | TRBV4-1 | - | TRBJ2-6 | 16
CASSEPGQGVVQYF | TGTGCCAGCAGTGAGCCGGGACAGGGAGTAGTTCAGTACTTC | - | TRBV25-1 | TRBD1 | TRBJ2-4 | 14
CASWTSGKGFGDTGELFF | TGTGCCAGTTGGACTAGCGGGAAGGGTTTTGGGGACACCGGGGAGCTGTTTTTT | - | TRBV7-9 | TRBD2 | TRBJ2-2 | 18
CASTGQVRYEQYF | TGTGCCAGCACAGGACAGGTGCGGTACGAGCAGTACTTC | - | TRBV6-5 | TRBD1 | TRBJ2-7 | 13
CASSVAGSSPGNTIYF | TGTGCCAGCAGCGTAGCTGGATCAAGTCCTGGAAACACCATATATTTT | once | TRBV9 | - | TRBJ1-3 | 16
CASSVGVRAGEQYF | TGTGCCAGCAGCGTAGGTGTCAGGGCTGGGGAGCAGTACTTC | - | TRBV9 | - | TRBJ2-7 | 14
CASSLAGTELYEQYF | TGTGCCAGCAGTTTAGCCGGGACTGAACTCTACGAGCAGTACTTC | - | TRBV6-6 | - | TRBJ2-7 | 15
CASSFSYIQYF | TGTGCCAGCAGTTTTAGTTACATTCAGTACTTC | - | TRBV12-3/TRBV12-4 | - | TRBJ2-4 | 11
CAISADRGLLTDTQYF | TGTGCCATCAGTGCCGACAGGGGGCTATTGACAGATACGCAGTATTTT | once | TRBV10-3 | TRBD1 | TRBJ2-3 | 16